This T cell receptor (beta chain) was sequenced during a study of blood T cell repertoires in COVID-19. This CDR3 region has 16 residues. CDR1 LGHNA and CDR2 YSLEER come from the germline V gene. Trimming pared 4 bases from V and 2 bases from J, leaving 14 bases between. The data were produced by immunoSEQ multiplex PCR, yet TCRdb's version contains in-frame clones alone and is incomplete. This table holds some 85,000 clones, roughly four fifths found once. Sequences were obtained from peripheral blood. This clonotype was obtained from a woman older than 75 with active or convalescent COVID-19. The J gene is TRBJ2-2, the V gene TRBV4-3; D is perhaps TRBD1 (5 bases). The CDR3 spells CASSPRVGPNTGELFF. The DNA for the CDR3 is TGCGCCAGCAGCCCCCGCGTGGGGCCCAACACCGGGGAGCTGTTTTTT.